This record covers a single TCR beta chain. This record belongs to a study of shared clonotypes between healthy human individuals. Germline assignment: CDR1 SGHRS and CDR2 YFSETQ. This CDR3 is built from 17 residues. Trimming pared 0 bases from V and 0 bases from J, leaving 15 bases between. The naive CD8 fraction comprised CD45RO-negative cells positively selected for CCR7 and excluded terminally differentiated effector memory CD45RA+ cells. Healthy adults negative for HIV, lacking recent acute infections or vaccinations, served as donors. In the study's own analysis: ImmunoSEQ gave junction-only sequences without quality scores, so filtering differed. Libraries were prepared by immunoSEQ multiplex PCR; TCRdb keeps only in-frame clonotypes and omits some of them. V and J calls plus clone size are reproduced from that table; the DNA served to infer D and trimming. The sample has around 2,000,000 clones; approximately 94% are singletons.

The rearrangement links TRBV5-1 to TRBJ1-2, with D unclear. Sample: naive CD8+ T cells sorted from blood. This TCR came from a man younger than 35 in good health. As DNA, the CDR3 is TGCGCCAGCAGCTTGGGGGTCTATGACGGGCCTAACTATGGCTACACCTTC. Amino acid sequence: CASSLGVYDGPNYGYTF.